These 2 T cell receptor beta chains originate from one sample sequenced in a study of shared clonotypes between healthy human individuals. Selected positively for CCR7 and CD45RO-negative, naive CD8 cells excluded terminally differentiated effector memory CD45RA+ cells. Profiling relied on immunoSEQ multiplex PCR, and the TCRdb table lists in-frame clones only, not all of them. The sample consists of 750,000 to 1,000,000 clones, about 92% of them appearing once. Sequenced sample: naive CD8+ T cells sorted from blood. These receptor sequences come from a man aged 30-40 years in good health.

The chain links TRBV4-3 to TRBJ2-1; D is possibly TRBD1 or TRBD2 (6 bases each). Per the germline V gene, CDR1 is LGHNA and CDR2 is YSLEER. The V end lost 5 bases, the J end lost 5 bases, and 19 bases lay between the germline ends. CDR3 length: 16 amino acids. The CDR3 nucleotides read TGCGCCAGCAGCTCCGCGGGGTGGGACATAGACAATGAGCAGTTCTTC. The encoded protein is CASSSAGWDIDNEQFF.

The chain carries TRBV14 and TRBJ2-1; D is unclear. Per germline, CDR1 SGHDN and CDR2 FVKESK. This CDR3 spans 14 amino acids. The V and J ends lost 0 bases and 10 bases respectively, with 13 bases between them. This CDR3 reads CASSQEQSAVEQFF. The CDR3 coding sequence is TGTGCCAGCAGCCAAGAGCAGTCGGCCGTGGAGCAGTTCTTC.